The next 7 T cell receptor beta chains were all read from a single sample in a study of CD8 T cells in Susac syndrome. The RNA, about 0.45 to 1 ug, was put through reverse transcription using random hexamers. TCRdb re-called the immunoSEQ multiplex PCR reads through MiXCR, storing one row per CDR3 protein. The sample yields 180,000 or so distinct CDR3 sequences, over 90% seen once. The sample was CD4+ T cells from PBMCs. Source of these receptors: a human donor with multiple sclerosis.

The V and J genes are TRBV20-1 and TRBJ2-5, with TRBD1 as a possible D gene (5 bases). Germline CDR1 DFQATT, CDR2 SNEGSKA (reference sequence). Trimming removed 4 bases at V and 3 bases at J, with 9 bases between. CDR3 length: 12 residues. CDR3 DNA: TGCAGTGCTACCGACAGAAAAGAGACCCAGTACTTC. Its protein is CSATDRKETQYF.

This chain uses TRBV9 with TRBJ2-1, with TRBD2 matching over 10 bases. The CDR3 consists of 15 residues. Looked up from germline, CDR1 is SGDLS and CDR2 is YYNGEE. Trimming removed 5 bases from V and 3 bases from J; junction bases left unmatched: 5. CDR3 loop: CASRDRLAGYNEQFF. The CDR3 DNA reads as TGTGCCAGCAGGGACCGACTAGCGGGCTACAATGAGCAGTTCTTC. The variable domain in full, completed from reference TRBV9 and TRBJ2-1, reads DSGVTQTPKHLITATGQRVTLRCSPRSGDLSVYWYQQSLDQGLQFLIQYYNGEERAKGNILERFSAQQFPDLHSELNLSSLELGDSALYFCASRDRLAGYNEQFFGPGTRLTVL.

V is TRBV30 and J is TRBJ1-1; D is perhaps TRBD1 (5 bases). With 0 bases removed from V and 6 bases from J, the gap between germline ends came to 17 bases. The CDR3 covers 15 residues. In germline, CDR1 is GTSNPN, CDR2 SVGIG (reference sequence). CDR3 in DNA: TGTGCCTGGAGTGTGGGGCCTCGGATAAGAGCTGAAGCTTTCTTT. As protein: CAWSVGPRIRAEAFF.

This sequence joins TRBV27 and TRBJ1-3; no definite D call. Germline loops: CDR1 MNHEY, CDR2 SMNVEV (reference sequence). The ends were cut back, 8 bases at V and 3 bases at J, with 5 bases in the middle. The CDR3 has 11 residues. Written as DNA, the CDR3 is TGTGCCAGCCGCGATGGAAACACCATATATTTT. This sequence encodes CASRDGNTIYF.

This clonotype was picked up one time. The chain carries TRBV29-1 and TRBJ2-1; 13 bases match TRBD2. Losses at the gene ends were 6 bases for V and 4 bases for J; bases not matched to a gene: 3. This CDR3 comprises 14 residues. The germline CDR1 and CDR2 sequences are SQVTM and ANQGSEA. CDR3 DNA sequence: TGCAGCGTGGGACTAGCGGGAAGATACAATGAGCAGTTCTTC. As protein: CSVGLAGRYNEQFF.

The chain joins TRBV30 to TRBJ1-2; 7 nucleotides match TRBD1. The trim removed 1 base at V and 7 bases at J, leaving 3 bases unmatched. CDR1 and CDR2 (germline): GTSNPN, SVGIG (reference sequence). The CDR3 contains 12 residues. CDR3 loop: CAWSGSGGGYTF. CDR3 nucleotide sequence: TGTGCCTGGAGTGGTTCAGGGGGTGGCTACACCTTC.

The chain combines TRBV7-8 with TRBJ2-3, with a possible D match to TRBD2 (6 bases). Germline-derived CDR1 and CDR2 are SGHVS and FQNEAQ. The CDR3 loop spans 15 amino acids. Deletions cut 5 bases from V and 2 bases from J, with 14 bases between. CDR3: CASSTQRANTDTQYF. The CDR3 nucleotides read TGTGCCAGCAGCACACAGCGGGCTAACACAGATACGCAGTATTTT.